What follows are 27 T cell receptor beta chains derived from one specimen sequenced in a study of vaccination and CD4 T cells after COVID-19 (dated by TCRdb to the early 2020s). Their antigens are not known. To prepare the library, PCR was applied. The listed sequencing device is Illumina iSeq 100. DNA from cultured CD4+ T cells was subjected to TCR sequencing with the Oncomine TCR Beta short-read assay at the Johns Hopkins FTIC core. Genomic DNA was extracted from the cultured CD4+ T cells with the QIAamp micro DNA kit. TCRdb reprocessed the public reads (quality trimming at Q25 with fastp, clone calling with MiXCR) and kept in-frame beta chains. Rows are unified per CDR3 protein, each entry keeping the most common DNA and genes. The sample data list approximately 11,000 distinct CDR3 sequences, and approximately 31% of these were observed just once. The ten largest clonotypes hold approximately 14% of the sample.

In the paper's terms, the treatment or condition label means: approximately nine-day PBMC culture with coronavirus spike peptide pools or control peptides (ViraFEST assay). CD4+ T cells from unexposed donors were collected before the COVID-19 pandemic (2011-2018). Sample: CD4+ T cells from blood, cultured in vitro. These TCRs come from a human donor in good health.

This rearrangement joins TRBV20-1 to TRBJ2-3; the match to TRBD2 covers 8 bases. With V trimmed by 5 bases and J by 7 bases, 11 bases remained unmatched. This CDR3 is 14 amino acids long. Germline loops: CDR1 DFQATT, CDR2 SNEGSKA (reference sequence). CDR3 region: CSARLAIGLNTQYF. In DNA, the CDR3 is TGCAGTGCTCGACTAGCGATTGGGTTGAATACGCAGTATTTT.

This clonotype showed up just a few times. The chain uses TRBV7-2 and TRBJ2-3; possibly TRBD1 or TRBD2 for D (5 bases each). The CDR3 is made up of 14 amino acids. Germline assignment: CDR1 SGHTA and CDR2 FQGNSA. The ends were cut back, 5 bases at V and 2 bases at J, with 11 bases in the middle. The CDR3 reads CASSRDRSTDTQYF. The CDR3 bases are TGTGCCAGCAGCAGGGACCGCTCCACAGATACGCAGTATTTT.

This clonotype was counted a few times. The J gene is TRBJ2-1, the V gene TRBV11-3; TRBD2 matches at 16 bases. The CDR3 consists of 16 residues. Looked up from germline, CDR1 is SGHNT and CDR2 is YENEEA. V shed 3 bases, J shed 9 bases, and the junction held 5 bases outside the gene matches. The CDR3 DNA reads TGTGCCAGCAGCTTGGGACTAGCGGGAGGGCAAAGTGAGCAGTTCTTC. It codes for CASSLGLAGGQSEQFF.

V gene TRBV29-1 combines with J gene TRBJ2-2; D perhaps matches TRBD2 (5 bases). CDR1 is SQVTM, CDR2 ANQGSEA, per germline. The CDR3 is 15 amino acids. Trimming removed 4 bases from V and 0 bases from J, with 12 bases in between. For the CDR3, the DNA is TGCAGCGTTGGCCCTAGCACTTCGAACACCGGGGAGCTGTTTTTT. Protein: CSVGPSTSNTGELFF.

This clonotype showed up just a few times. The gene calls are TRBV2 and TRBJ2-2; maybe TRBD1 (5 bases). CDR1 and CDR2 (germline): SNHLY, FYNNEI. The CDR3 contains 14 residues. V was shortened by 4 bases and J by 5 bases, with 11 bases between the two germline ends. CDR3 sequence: CASSAQRGTGELFF. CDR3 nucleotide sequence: TGTGCCAGCAGTGCGCAAAGGGGAACCGGGGAGCTGTTTTTT.

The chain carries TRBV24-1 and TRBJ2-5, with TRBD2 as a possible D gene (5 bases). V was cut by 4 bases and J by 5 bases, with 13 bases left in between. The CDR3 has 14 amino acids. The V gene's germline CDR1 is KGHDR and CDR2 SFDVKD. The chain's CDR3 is CATSDRGNGETQYF. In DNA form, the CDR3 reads TGTGCCACCAGTGACCGGGGTAACGGGGAGACCCAGTACTTC.

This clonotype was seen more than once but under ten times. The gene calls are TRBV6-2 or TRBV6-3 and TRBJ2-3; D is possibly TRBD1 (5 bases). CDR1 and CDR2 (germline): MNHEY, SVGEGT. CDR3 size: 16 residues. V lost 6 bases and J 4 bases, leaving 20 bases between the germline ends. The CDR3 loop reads CASRPGRVREADTQYF. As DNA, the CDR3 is TGTGCCAGCAGACCCGGTCGGGTCAGGGAAGCAGATACGCAGTATTTT.

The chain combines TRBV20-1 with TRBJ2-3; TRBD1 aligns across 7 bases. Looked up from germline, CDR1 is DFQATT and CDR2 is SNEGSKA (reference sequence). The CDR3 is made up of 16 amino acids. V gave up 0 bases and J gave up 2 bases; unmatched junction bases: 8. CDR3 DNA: TGCAGTGCTAGAGATAGGACAGGTCGTCACACAGATACGCAGTATTTT. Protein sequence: CSARDRTGRHTDTQYF.

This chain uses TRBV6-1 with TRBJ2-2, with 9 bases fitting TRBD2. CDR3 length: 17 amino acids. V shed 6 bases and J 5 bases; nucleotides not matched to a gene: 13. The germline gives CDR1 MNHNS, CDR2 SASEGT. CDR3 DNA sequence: TGTGCCAGCAGCCGAGACGGACTAGCGTCTCGTACCGGGGAGCTGTTTTTT. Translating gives CASSRDGLASRTGELFF.

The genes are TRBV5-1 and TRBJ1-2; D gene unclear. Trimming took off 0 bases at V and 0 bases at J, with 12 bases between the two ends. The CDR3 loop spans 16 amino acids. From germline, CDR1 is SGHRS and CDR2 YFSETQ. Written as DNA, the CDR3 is TGCGCCAGCAGCTTGGCTGAAACAGTTACTAACTATGGCTACACCTTC. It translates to CASSLAETVTNYGYTF. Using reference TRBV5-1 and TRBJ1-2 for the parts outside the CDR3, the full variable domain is KAGVTQTPRYLIKTRGQQVTLSCSPISGHRSVSWYQQTPGQGLQFLFEYFSETQRNKGNFPGRFSGRQFSNSRSEMNVSTLELGDSALYLCASSLAETVTNYGYTFGSGTRLTVV.

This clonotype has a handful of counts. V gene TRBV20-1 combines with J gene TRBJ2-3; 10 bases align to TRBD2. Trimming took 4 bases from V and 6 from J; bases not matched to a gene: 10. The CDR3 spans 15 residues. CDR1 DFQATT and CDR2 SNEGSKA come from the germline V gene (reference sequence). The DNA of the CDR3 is TGCAGTGCTACCCCCCTAGCGGGGGTCATTGATACGCAGTATTTT. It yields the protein CSATPLAGVIDTQYF.

CDR3 coding DNA: TGTGCCAGCAGTCCCCGGGTCTTCACCGGGGAGCTGTTTTTT. Protein: CASSPRVFTGELFF. The chain uses TRBV27 and TRBJ2-2; D not certain. V lost 5 bases to trimming and J lost 4 bases, with 11 bases between them. Germline V gene sequence: CDR1 MNHEY, CDR2 SMNVEV (reference sequence). This CDR3 comprises 14 residues.

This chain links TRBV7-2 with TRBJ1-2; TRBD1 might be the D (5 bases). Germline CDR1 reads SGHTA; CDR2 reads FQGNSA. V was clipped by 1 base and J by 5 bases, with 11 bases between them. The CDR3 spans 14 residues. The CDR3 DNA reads TGTGCCAGCAGCTTAGGAGATGGGGGTTATGGCTACACCTTC. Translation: CASSLGDGGYGYTF.

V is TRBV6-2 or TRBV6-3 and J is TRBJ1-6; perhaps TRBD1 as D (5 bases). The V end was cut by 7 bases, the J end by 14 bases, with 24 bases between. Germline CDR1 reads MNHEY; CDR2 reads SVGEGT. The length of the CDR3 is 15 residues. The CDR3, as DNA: TGTGCCAGCATCGACAGCGCAGCTCCAATTTCGGCCCTCCACTTT. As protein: CASIDSAAPISALHF.

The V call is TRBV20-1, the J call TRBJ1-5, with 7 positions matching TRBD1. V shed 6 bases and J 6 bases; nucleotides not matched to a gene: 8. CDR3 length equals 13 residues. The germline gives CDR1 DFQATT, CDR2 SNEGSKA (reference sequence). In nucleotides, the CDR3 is TGCAGTGCGTTACAGGGGAGAGGTCAGCCCCAGCATTTT. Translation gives CSALQGRGQPQHF.

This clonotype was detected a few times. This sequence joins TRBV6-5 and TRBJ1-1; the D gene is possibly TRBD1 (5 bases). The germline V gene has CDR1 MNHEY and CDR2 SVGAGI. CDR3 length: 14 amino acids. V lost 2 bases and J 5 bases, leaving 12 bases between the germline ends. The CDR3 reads CASSYPMGGTEAFF. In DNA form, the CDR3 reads TGTGCCAGCAGTTACCCCATGGGGGGAACTGAAGCTTTCTTT.

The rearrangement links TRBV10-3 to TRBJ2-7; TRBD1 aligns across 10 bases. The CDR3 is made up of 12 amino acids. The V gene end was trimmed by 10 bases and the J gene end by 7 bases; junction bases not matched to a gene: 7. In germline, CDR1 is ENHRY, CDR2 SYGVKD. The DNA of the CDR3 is TGTGCCACCTGGGACAGGGGCAGAGAGCAGTACTTC. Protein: CATWDRGREQYF.

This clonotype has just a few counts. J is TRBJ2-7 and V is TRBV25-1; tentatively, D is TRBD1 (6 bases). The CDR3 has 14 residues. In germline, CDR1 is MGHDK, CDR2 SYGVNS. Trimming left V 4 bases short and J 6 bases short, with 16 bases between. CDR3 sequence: CASSAPGQLREQYF. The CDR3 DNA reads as TGTGCCAGCAGTGCCCCTGGACAGTTACGCGAGCAGTACTTC.

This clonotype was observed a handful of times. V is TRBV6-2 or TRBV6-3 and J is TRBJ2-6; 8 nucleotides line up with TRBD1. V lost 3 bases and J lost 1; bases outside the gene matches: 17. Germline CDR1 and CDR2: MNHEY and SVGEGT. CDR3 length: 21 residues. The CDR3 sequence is CASSYRRTGLWALSGANVLTF. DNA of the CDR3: TGTGCCAGCAGTTATCGACGGACAGGGCTTTGGGCTCTATCTGGGGCCAACGTCCTGACTTTC.

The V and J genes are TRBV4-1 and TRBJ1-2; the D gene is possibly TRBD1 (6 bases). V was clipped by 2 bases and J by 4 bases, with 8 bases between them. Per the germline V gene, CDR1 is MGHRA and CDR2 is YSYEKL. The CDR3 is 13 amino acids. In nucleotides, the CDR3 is TGCGCCAGCAGCCAACCAGGGGCCTATGGCTACACCTTC. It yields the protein CASSQPGAYGYTF.

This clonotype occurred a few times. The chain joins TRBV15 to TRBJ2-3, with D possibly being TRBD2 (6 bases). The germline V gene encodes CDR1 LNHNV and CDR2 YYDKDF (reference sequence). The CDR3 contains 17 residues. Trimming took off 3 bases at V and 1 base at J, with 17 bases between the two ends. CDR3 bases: TGTGCCACCAGCAGCGGGAGATGGCGAGCTGGCACAGATACGCAGTATTTT. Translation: CATSSGRWRAGTDTQYF.

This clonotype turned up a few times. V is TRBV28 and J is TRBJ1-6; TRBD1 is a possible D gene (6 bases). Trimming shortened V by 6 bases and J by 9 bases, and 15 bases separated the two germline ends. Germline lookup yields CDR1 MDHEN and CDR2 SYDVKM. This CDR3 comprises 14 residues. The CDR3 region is CASSPTGISSPLHF. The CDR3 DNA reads TGTGCCAGCAGCCCTACAGGGATTAGTTCACCCCTCCACTTT.

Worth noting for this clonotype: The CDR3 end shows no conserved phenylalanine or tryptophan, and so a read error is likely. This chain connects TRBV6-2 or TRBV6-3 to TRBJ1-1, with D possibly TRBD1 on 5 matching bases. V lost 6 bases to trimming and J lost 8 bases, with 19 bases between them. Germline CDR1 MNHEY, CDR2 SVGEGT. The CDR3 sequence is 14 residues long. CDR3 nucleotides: TGTGCCAGCAGATACCCGGGACCGCACAGGGAAGCTTTCTCT. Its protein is CASRYPGPHREAFS.

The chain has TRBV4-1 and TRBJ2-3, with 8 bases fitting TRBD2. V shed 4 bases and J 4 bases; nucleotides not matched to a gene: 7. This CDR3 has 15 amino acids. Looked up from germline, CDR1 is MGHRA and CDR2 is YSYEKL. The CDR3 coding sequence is TGCGCCAGCAGCCTTGAGCGGGAGCTCTCAGATACGCAGTATTTT. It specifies CASSLERELSDTQYF.

The CDR3 DNA reads as TGTGCCAGCAGCTTAGCGGCGGGACTAGAAAGGGACGAGCAGTACTTC. This translates into CASSLAAGLERDEQYF. V is TRBV7-8 and J is TRBJ2-7, with 8 bases matching TRBD2. V dropped 0 bases and J dropped 5; count of bases not matched to a gene: 9. The CDR3 has 16 residues. Germline V gene sequence: CDR1 SGHVS, CDR2 FQNEAQ.

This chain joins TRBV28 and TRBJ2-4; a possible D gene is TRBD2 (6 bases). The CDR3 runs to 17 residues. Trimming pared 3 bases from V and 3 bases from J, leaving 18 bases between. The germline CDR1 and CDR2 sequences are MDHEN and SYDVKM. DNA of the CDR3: TGTGCCAGCAGTTTGGGCGGACTAACCTACGGCAAAAACATTCAGTACTTC. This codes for CASSLGGLTYGKNIQYF.

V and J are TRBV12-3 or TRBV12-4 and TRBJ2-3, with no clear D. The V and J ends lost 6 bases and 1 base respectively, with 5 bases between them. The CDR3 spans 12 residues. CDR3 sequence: CASSRRTDTQYF. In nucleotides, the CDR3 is TGTGCCAGCAGCCGACGCACAGATACGCAGTATTTT.